These 21 T cell receptor beta chains were all obtained from the same sample, sequenced in a study of OX40 agonist ivuxolimab in advanced cancers. Assay: immunoSEQ multiplex PCR; the TCRdb copy retains only in-frame clones and omits some. The table includes around 92,000 clones, 94% detected once. This material consisted of CD4+ or CD8+ T cells sorted from blood, taken in a trial of the OX40 agonist ivuxolimab. These receptors all come from an adult with an advanced solid tumor such as melanoma, head and neck, liver or kidney cancer.

The chain joins TRBV5-1 to TRBJ2-6; D unclear. This CDR3 has 14 amino acids. V was trimmed by 5 bases and J by 1 base, leaving 7 bases between them. CDR1 is SGHRS and CDR2 is YFSETQ in the germline V gene. In DNA form, the CDR3 reads TGCGCCAGCAGAGGGCAATCTGGGGCCAACGTCCTGACTTTC. Its translation: CASRGQSGANVLTF.

This sequence joins TRBV20-1 and TRBJ1-2; perhaps TRBD1 as D (6 bases). Germline-derived CDR1 and CDR2 are DFQATT and SNEGSKA (reference sequence). The CDR3 covers 11 residues. The CDR3 nucleotides are TGCCGACCCGTAACCGGGGGCGGCTACACCTTC. Its protein is CRPVTGGGYTF.

V and J are TRBV9 and TRBJ2-1; 11 bases are a match to TRBD2. V lost 0 bases, J lost 4 bases, and 3 bases stayed unmatched. The germline V gene has CDR1 SGDLS and CDR2 YYNGEE. The CDR3 is 16 residues long. The CDR3 region is CASSVASGGPYNEQFF. DNA of the CDR3: TGTGCCAGCAGCGTAGCTAGCGGGGGGCCATACAATGAGCAGTTCTTC.

This rearrangement joins TRBV18 to TRBJ1-5, with 10 bases lining up with TRBD1. Germline assignment: CDR1 KGHSH and CDR2 LQKENI. The trim removed 4 bases at V and 3 bases at J, leaving 9 bases unmatched. This CDR3 is 17 amino acids long. Here the CDR3 DNA reads TGTGCCAGCTCACGGACAGGGGGAAGTCTCAACAATCAGCCCCAGCATTTT. Residues: CASSRTGGSLNNQPQHF.

This chain links TRBV5-6 with TRBJ1-1, with 10 bases identical to TRBD1. The J segment lost 3 bases and the V segment lost 3 bases, leaving 2 bases of the junction unmatched. The CDR3 spans 14 residues. In germline, CDR1 is SGHDT, CDR2 YYEEEE. CDR3 in amino acids: CASSYGQGDTEAFF. Here the CDR3 DNA reads TGTGCCAGCAGCTACGGACAGGGGGACACTGAAGCTTTCTTT.

This clone came up once. This rearrangement joins TRBV6-5 to TRBJ2-5; 7 positions match TRBD1. Near its end, the DNA agrees better with TRBJ2-7, so the J call may be wrong. Looked up from germline, CDR1 is MNHEY and CDR2 is SVGAGI. The CDR3 has 16 residues. CDR3: CASSSPTGMGSYEQYF. For the CDR3, the DNA is TGTGCCAGCAGTTCCCCGACAGGGATGGGTTCCTACGAGCAGTACTTC.

In nucleotides, the CDR3 is TGTGCCAGCAGCCTGGGCCCTCCCAGGGTCGACAATGAGCAGTTCTTC. Translation: CASSLGPPRVDNEQFF. The chain is built from TRBV5-6 and TRBJ2-1, with a possible D match to TRBD1 (5 bases). V was shortened by 4 bases and J by 5 bases, with 19 bases between the two germline ends. The CDR3 runs 16 residues. Germline CDR1 is SGHDT and CDR2 is YYEEEE.

This chain joins TRBV11-3 and TRBJ2-7, with D maybe TRBD2 (6 bases). Germline lookup yields CDR1 SGHNT and CDR2 YENEEA. V was pared by 1 base and J by 0 bases, with 10 bases between. This CDR3 has 15 residues. For the CDR3, the DNA is TGTGCCAGCAGCTTAGGGGACTCAAGCTCCTACGAGCAGTACTTC. This codes for CASSLGDSSSYEQYF.

This clone was seen more than once but under ten times. CDR3 loop: CASSLDYSNQPQHF. The CDR3 nucleotides are TGCGCCAGCAGCTTGGATTATAGCAATCAGCCCCAGCATTTT. The chain has TRBV5-1 and TRBJ1-5; D gene uncertain. With 0 bases removed from V and 0 bases from J, the gap between germline ends came to 4 bases. Germline lookup yields CDR1 SGHRS and CDR2 YFSETQ. CDR3 size: 14 residues. The full variable domain, rest sourced from reference TRBV5-1 and TRBJ1-5, is KAGVTQTPRYLIKTRGQQVTLSCSPISGHRSVSWYQQTPGQGLQFLFEYFSETQRNKGNFPGRFSGRQFSNSRSEMNVSTLELGDSALYLCASSLDYSNQPQHFGDGTRLSIL.

The chain combines TRBV9 with TRBJ2-2; D gene ambiguous. The CDR3 has 15 amino acids. In germline, CDR1 is SGDLS, CDR2 YYNGEE. V dropped 3 bases and J dropped 0 bases, with 9 bases sitting between them. The CDR3 DNA follows: TGTGCCAGCAGCGAGGTACCCGCGAACACCGGGGAGCTGTTTTTT. Encoded protein: CASSEVPANTGELFF.

This rearrangement joins TRBV7-2 to TRBJ1-1, with a weak D call TRBD1 (5 bases). Germline V gives CDR1 SGHTA, CDR2 FQGNSA. There are 14 residues in the CDR3. With 7 bases removed from V and 4 bases from J, the gap between germline ends came to 16 bases. The DNA for the CDR3 is TGTGCCAGCACCTATGGGGGGTCGGGCACTGAAGCTTTCTTT. It yields the protein CASTYGGSGTEAFF.

This rearrangement joins TRBV5-4 to TRBJ2-7; 14 bases fit TRBD2. The germline V gene has CDR1 SGHNT and CDR2 YYREEE (reference sequence). Losses at the gene ends were 2 bases for V and 5 bases for J; bases not matched to a gene: 12. The CDR3 sequence is 18 residues long. The DNA for the CDR3 is TGTGCCAGCAGCTTCGGGACTAGCGGGAGTAGAGGACTAGACGAGCAGTACTTC. It is translated as CASSFGTSGSRGLDEQYF.

The chain uses TRBV19 and TRBJ2-5; possibly TRBD1 for D (5 bases). The germline V gene encodes CDR1 LNHDA and CDR2 SQIVND (reference sequence). The CDR3 runs 14 residues. The V gene lost 4 bases and the J gene lost 2 bases, with 11 bases spanning the gap. CDR3 coding DNA: TGTGCCAGTAGTAGGGGTGCAGGGCAAGAGACCCAGTACTTC. Protein: CASSRGAGQETQYF.

In this sample, this clone turned up a few times. V usage is TRBV7-9 and J usage is TRBJ1-6; unclear D gene. Germline V gene sequence: CDR1 SEHNR, CDR2 FQNEAQ (reference sequence). Between the trimmed V and J ends, which lost 4 bases and 6 bases, there was a span of 10 bases. The CDR3 consists of 14 residues. CDR3 DNA sequence: TGTGCCAGCAGCTCGAGGGCTGGTAATTCACCCCTCCACTTT. Translating gives CASSSRAGNSPLHF.

The V and J genes are TRBV6-1 and TRBJ2-7; the D gene could be TRBD1 or TRBD2 (5 bases each). Trimming removed 0 bases from V and 0 bases from J, with 12 bases in between. This CDR3 is 16 amino acids long. Per the germline V gene, CDR1 is MNHNS and CDR2 is SASEGT. CDR3 in amino acids: CASSEAWGGTSYEQYF. The CDR3 DNA reads as TGTGCCAGCAGTGAAGCGTGGGGTGGGACCTCCTACGAGCAGTACTTC.

The chain has TRBV21-1 and TRBJ2-3; TRBD2, the table's D call, lacks a check against the DNA. TRBV21-1 is marked as a pseudogene. The CDR3 length is 14 residues. In nucleotides, the CDR3 is TGTGCCAGCAGCCCGGGACTAGGCACAGATACGCAGTATTTT. Its protein is CASSPGLGTDTQYF.

The chain recombines TRBV19 with TRBJ1-4, with 7 bases matching TRBD1. V lost 7 bases, J lost 7 bases, and 9 bases stayed unmatched. Germline loops: CDR1 LNHDA, CDR2 SQIVND (reference sequence). The CDR3 runs 14 residues. CDR3 sequence reads: CASTPSTGSEKLFF. The CDR3 region has the DNA TGTGCCAGTACCCCGTCGACAGGGTCTGAAAAACTGTTTTTT.

The rearrangement joins TRBV5-1 to TRBJ2-3; D is undetermined. The CDR3 spans 15 residues. V lost 0 bases and J 0 bases, leaving 8 bases between the germline ends. CDR1 is SGHRS, CDR2 YFSETQ, per germline. The chain's CDR3 is CASSLDGPSTDTQYF. The CDR3 DNA sequence: TGCGCCAGCAGCTTGGACGGACCTAGCACAGATACGCAGTATTTT.

This clone has only a few counts. The chain couples TRBV27 to TRBJ1-5; D gene ambiguous. The CDR3 has 16 amino acids. CDR1 MNHEY and CDR2 SMNVEV come from the germline V gene (reference sequence). Trimming left V 5 bases short and J 6 bases short, with 20 bases between. The CDR3 region has the DNA TGTGCCAGCAGTCCCCCCCTCGGGCCCCTAGGTCAGCCCCAGCATTTT. As protein: CASSPPLGPLGQPQHF.

Concerning this clone itself: One end of the junction varies from germline; a read error may be responsible. The chain has TRBV7-9 and TRBJ1-4; 7 bases align to TRBD1. CDR3 length: 12 residues. Germline CDR1 is SEHNR and CDR2 is FQNEAQ (reference sequence). The CDR3 coding sequence is TGTGCCAGCAGCCCACCTGGACAGGTCCAGATTTTT. Its protein product is CASSPPGQVQIF.

The chain recombines TRBV5-1 with TRBJ1-2; D is possibly TRBD1 (5 bases). V dropped 1 base and J dropped 13 bases, with 11 bases sitting between them. CDR3 length: 11 amino acids. The V gene's germline CDR1 is SGHRS and CDR2 YFSETQ. Here the CDR3 reads CASSLQGTVTF. The CDR3 DNA sequence: TGCGCCAGCAGCTTGCAAGGGACGGTCACCTTC.